This T cell receptor beta chain was sequenced for a study of blood T cell repertoires in COVID-19. Methods used by the authors: Reference gene primer amplification gave nucleated cell count estimates. Using immunoSEQ multiplex PCR, the repertoire was profiled, and TCRdb retains in-frame clones only, with some absent. V, J and clone size are those of that table, while D and trimming were read from the DNA. Of some 99,000 clones in the sample, roughly 85% were seen once. The sequenced material came from peripheral blood. This clonotype was obtained from a woman aged 60 to 75 with acute or convalescent COVID-19.

The CDR3 sequence is CASSSWGADSGNTIYF. CDR3 nucleotides: TGTGCCAGCAGTTCTTGGGGAGCTGACTCTGGAAACACCATATATTTT. The chain combines TRBV28 with TRBJ1-3; D is undetermined. Between the trimmed V and J ends, which lost 4 bases and 0 bases, there was a span of 13 bases. CDR3 size: 16 residues. Germline-derived CDR1 and CDR2 are MDHEN and SYDVKM.